The clone carrying this T cell receptor (beta chain) was seen a single time. The antigen is unknown. These data belong to a study of cytomegalovirus exposure and HLA in healthy donors. About the research overall: HLA-typed donors were the source of approximately 86 million unique TCRs held in an early data release. Within the Caucasian-associated ancestry cluster were around 80% of the approximately 370 genotyped donors.

PCR used 60 Vbeta primers and 13 Jbeta primers. Only in-frame clones appear in the TCRdb table, and some are missing; sequencing was by immunoSEQ multiplex PCR. The data contain some 150,000 clones, around 80% of them singletons. Study-level findings and limits: HLA allele associations emerged for 16,951 TCR beta sequences in a later analysis, at 0.05 false discovery rate.

The sequencing sample was made of PBMCs. The clonotype originates from a woman younger than 45 in good health and CMV-seropositive.

The CDR3 DNA is TGCAGCGTATTCTTACGGGGCTACGAGCAGTACTTC. This gives the protein CSVFLRGYEQYF. V usage is TRBV29-1 and J usage is TRBJ2-7; D is perhaps TRBD2 (5 bases). CDR1 is SQVTM, CDR2 ANQGSEA, per germline. Trimming pared 6 bases from V and 3 bases from J, leaving 12 bases between. The CDR3 runs 12 residues.